These T cell receptor beta chains were read from a single sample in a study of vaccination effects on CD4 cells after COVID-19. Their antigens are not known. Data came from immunoSEQ multiplex PCR; TCRdb stores just in-frame clones and leaves some out. This table has 50,000 to 65,000 clones, more than 70% appearing once. Sequenced here: CD4+ T cells from PBMCs cultured with HCoV-OC43 spike peptides, sampled before COVID-19 vaccination. Receptors were obtained from a human donor who received a COVID-19 vaccine. CDR3s include the opening cysteine and the closing phenylalanine or tryptophan. The D gene is left open where the match is weak. Expanded clones are given a class, and other clones once, few, many or no size at all.

CDR3 protein,CDR3 DNA,D gene,V gene,clone size,J gene
CASRSGSAGAQETQYF,TGCGCCAGCAGGTCCGGGTCGGCGGGGGCACAAGAGACCCAGTACTTC,NA,TRBV5-1,NA,TRBJ2-5
CASSQGRGEKLFF,TGTGCCAGCAGCCAAGGGAGAGGTGAAAAACTGTTTTTT,NA,TRBV3-1/TRBV3-2,NA,TRBJ1-4
CASSLRDGPNYGYTF,TGTGCCAGCAGCTTAAGGGACGGACCTAACTATGGCTACACCTTC,NA,TRBV7-8,NA,TRBJ1-2
CASRPTGPTGENQETQYF,TGTGCAAGTCGCCCCACCGGGCCTACGGGGGAAAACCAAGAGACCCAGTACTTC,NA,TRBV12-2,NA,TRBJ2-5
CASSLPTYNSPLHF,TGTGCCAGTAGCCTACCGACTTATAATTCACCCCTCCACTTT,NA,TRBV19,once,TRBJ1-6
CASSSQRGGTQYF,TGTGCCAGCAGCTCTCAGAGAGGTGGTACGCAGTATTTT,NA,TRBV7-3,NA,TRBJ2-3
CASSVGSGSQPQHF,TGTGCCAGCAGCGTAGGGTCAGGGAGTCAGCCCCAGCATTTT,NA,TRBV9,NA,TRBJ1-5
CATSDFRLAGGLTDTQYF,TGTGCCACCAGTGATTTCCGACTAGCGGGGGGGCTAACAGATACGCAGTATTTT,TRBD2,TRBV24-1,NA,TRBJ2-3
CASTKKGDEQFF,TGTGCCAGCACCAAGAAGGGGGATGAGCAGTTCTTC,NA,TRBV3-1/TRBV3-2,NA,TRBJ2-1
CASSRAVISNQPQHF,TGTGCCAGCAGCCGAGCAGTGATTAGCAATCAGCCCCAGCATTTT,NA,TRBV27,few,TRBJ1-5
CASAHRAGTTDTQYF,TGTGCCAGCGCACACAGAGCGGGGACAACAGATACGCAGTATTTT,NA,TRBV13,NA,TRBJ2-3
CASSESGTSGGADTQYF,TGTGCCAGCAGCGAATCCGGGACTAGCGGGGGGGCAGATACGCAGTATTTT,TRBD2,TRBV9,NA,TRBJ2-3
CASSQGGETNEKLFF,TGTGCCAGCAGTCAGGGGGGAGAAACTAATGAAAAACTGTTTTTT,TRBD1,TRBV28,once,TRBJ1-4
CASQSRHANTEAFF,TGTGCCAGCCAGAGTCGACACGCCAACACTGAAGCTTTCTTT,NA,TRBV2,NA,TRBJ1-1
CASSQGVRDPLTEAFF,TGCGCCAGCAGCCAAGGTGTTCGGGACCCCCTAACTGAAGCTTTCTTT,NA,TRBV4-1,NA,TRBJ1-1
CASSVSGGDQPQHF,TGTGCCAGCAGTGTATCAGGGGGCGACCAGCCCCAGCATTTT,TRBD1,TRBV2,NA,TRBJ1-5
CASSVARAGAGNTIYF,TGTGCCAGCAGCGTAGCTAGGGCAGGGGCGGGAAACACCATATATTTT,NA,TRBV9,few,TRBJ1-3
CASRVYQGFFTEAFF,TGTGCCAGCCGAGTGTATCAGGGTTTCTTCACTGAAGCTTTCTTT,NA,TRBV27,NA,TRBJ1-1
CASSYSRAIRNSPLHF,TGTGCCAGCAGTTACTCCAGGGCGATAAGGAATTCACCCCTCCACTTT,NA,TRBV6-5,few,TRBJ1-6
CASRGTGVQETQYF,TGCGCCAGCAGGGGAACAGGGGTCCAGGAGACCCAGTACTTC,TRBD1,TRBV5-1,NA,TRBJ2-5
CASSRTTGTSGGAGELFF,TGCGCCAGCTCCCGCACTACCGGGACTAGCGGGGGGGCCGGGGAGCTGTTTTTT,TRBD2,TRBV4-1,NA,TRBJ2-2
CASSLVVNEKLFF,TGTGCCAGCAGTTTGGTAGTTAATGAAAAACTGTTTTTT,NA,TRBV27,NA,TRBJ1-4
CASSPFKGQNYGYTF,TGTGCCAGCTCACCATTCAAGGGACAGAACTATGGCTACACCTTC,TRBD1,TRBV18,NA,TRBJ1-2
CASRTPPTIFAGANVLTF,TGTGCCAGTAGGACGCCTCCTACAATCTTCGCGGGGGCCAACGTCCTGACTTTC,NA,TRBV19,NA,TRBJ2-6
CASREGLNTEAFF,TGTGCCAGCAGGGAGGGTCTGAACACTGAAGCTTTCTTT,NA,TRBV6-5,NA,TRBJ1-1
CASKAGGGTEAFF,TGTGCCAGCAAGGCAGGGGGCGGCACTGAAGCTTTCTTT,TRBD1,TRBV6-5,few,TRBJ1-1
CASSSQREETQYF,TGTGCCAGCAGCTCTCAGAGGGAAGAGACCCAGTACTTC,NA,TRBV7-3,NA,TRBJ2-5
CASSPNTDTQYF,TGTGCCAGCAGCCCTAACACAGATACGCAGTATTTT,NA,TRBV7-3,NA,TRBJ2-3
CASRRDQETQYF,TGTGCCAGCAGGCGGGACCAAGAGACCCAGTACTTC,NA,TRBV2,NA,TRBJ2-5
CASSKDREGDIQYF,TGCGCCAGCAGCAAGGACAGGGAAGGAGACATTCAGTACTTC,TRBD1,TRBV5-1,once,TRBJ2-4
CASRMDRSSYNEQFF,TGTGCCAGTAGGATGGACAGAAGCTCCTACAATGAGCAGTTCTTC,NA,TRBV19,once,TRBJ2-1
CASLDRDVNRAFF,TGTGCCAGTTTGGACAGGGATGTGAATCGAGCTTTCTTT,TRBD1,TRBV27,once,TRBJ1-1
CASSRDRGQGGGELFF,TGTGCCAGCAGCAGGGACAGGGGGCAGGGCGGCGGGGAGCTGTTTTTT,TRBD1,TRBV7-2,few,TRBJ2-2
CAILGQGDTEAFF,TGTGCCATCCTGGGCCAAGGGGACACTGAAGCTTTCTTT,NA,TRBV10-3,once,TRBJ1-1
CASSHYRPGHSREKLFF,TGTGCCAGCAGCCACTACCGCCCGGGCCATTCAAGGGAAAAACTGTTTTTT,NA,TRBV3-1/TRBV3-2,NA,TRBJ1-4
CASSQGTGGEKLFF,TGCGCCAGCAGCCAGGGGACAGGGGGGGAAAAACTGTTTTTT,TRBD1,TRBV4-1,NA,TRBJ1-4
CASSLVTQGMAKNIQYF,TGTGCCAGCAGCTTGGTTACACAGGGGATGGCCAAAAACATTCAGTACTTC,TRBD1,TRBV5-8,NA,TRBJ2-4
CASSRDSANEKLFF,TGTGCCAGCAGCCGGGACAGCGCTAATGAAAAACTGTTTTTT,TRBD1,TRBV6-4,once,TRBJ1-4
CASSPGTGGAKNIQYF,TGTGCCAGTAGTCCAGGGACAGGGGGGGCCAAAAACATTCAGTACTTC,TRBD1,TRBV19,NA,TRBJ2-4
CAISGVNQETQYF,TGTGCCATCAGTGGGGTGAACCAAGAGACCCAGTACTTC,NA,TRBV10-3,NA,TRBJ2-5
CASSWTGGIGNIQYF,TGTGCCAGCAGCTGGACAGGGGGCATTGGAAACATTCAGTACTTC,TRBD1,TRBV5-4,NA,TRBJ2-4
CASSLVGATEAFF,TGTGCCAGCAGCTTAGTAGGGGCCACTGAAGCTTTCTTT,NA,TRBV11-3,NA,TRBJ1-1
CASSQVAGGAVTEAFF,TGCGCCAGCAGCCAAGTGGCAGGGGGCGCTGTCACTGAAGCTTTCTTT,TRBD1,TRBV4-1,NA,TRBJ1-1
CASSLGGMGNQPQHF,TGTGCCAGCAGTTTAGGAGGAATGGGCAATCAGCCCCAGCATTTT,NA,TRBV28,once,TRBJ1-5
CASSQEGYNSPLHF,TGCGCCAGCAGCCAAGAAGGATACAATTCACCCCTCCACTTT,NA,TRBV4-3,few,TRBJ1-6
CASSDRVNSPLHF,TGTGCCAGCAGCGACCGCGTGAATTCACCCCTCCACTTT,NA,TRBV7-2,NA,TRBJ1-6
CSVDQLRETQYF,TGCAGCGTTGATCAGCTGCGGGAGACCCAGTACTTC,NA,TRBV29-1,NA,TRBJ2-5
CASSFITAQETQYF,TGTGCCAGCAGCTTTATAACAGCCCAAGAGACCCAGTACTTC,NA,TRBV7-9,NA,TRBJ2-5
CAWSQVNMDSYSNQPQHF,TGTGCCTGGAGCCAAGTAAATATGGACAGTTATAGCAATCAGCCCCAGCATTTT,NA,TRBV30,NA,TRBJ1-5
CAISESGRSAEAFF,TGTGCCATCAGTGAGTCAGGTCGGTCAGCCGAAGCTTTCTTT,NA,TRBV10-3,NA,TRBJ1-1